This section outlines one T cell receptor (beta chain) sequence together with its context. The antigen is undetermined. This sample is part of a study of PD-1 blockade in classical Hodgkin lymphoma. Study-level background: The study gave patients nivolumab 3 mg/kg intravenously every 2 weeks.

Time point described: cycle 4 day 1 (C4D1), after less than 7 weeks of nivolumab. Each patient's relapse followed autologous stem cell transplantation, and brentuximab vedotin exposure varied. Magnetic negative selection, applied to thawed PBMCs, was used to isolate the CD8+ T cells. Progressive disease, partial response or complete response was each patient's best response. Repertoires were generated with immunoSEQ multiplex PCR, while TCRdb's copy carries only in-frame clones and drops some. The sample lists 4,500 to 6,000 clones, approximately 62% occurring once. This CDR3 contains 15 residues. Germline CDR1 and CDR2: LNHDA and SQIVND (reference sequence). Study conclusions and caveats: Some patients started nivolumab under 1 year after ASCT, and they were excluded. Prior to therapy, complete responders displayed diversity much like that of newly diagnosed patients.

The sequencing here drew on CD8+ T cells from blood, taken before the fourth cycle of nivolumab. The chain employs TRBV19 and TRBJ2-5; TRBD2 matches at 11 bases. TRBJ2-7 matches the DNA end more closely, so the J call is doubtful. This TCR was recovered from a human donor with classical Hodgkin lymphoma. CDR3 residues: CASSVLAGDYNEQYF. The CDR3 nucleotides are TGTGCCAGTAGCGTACTAGCGGGAGATTACAACGAGCAGTACTTC.